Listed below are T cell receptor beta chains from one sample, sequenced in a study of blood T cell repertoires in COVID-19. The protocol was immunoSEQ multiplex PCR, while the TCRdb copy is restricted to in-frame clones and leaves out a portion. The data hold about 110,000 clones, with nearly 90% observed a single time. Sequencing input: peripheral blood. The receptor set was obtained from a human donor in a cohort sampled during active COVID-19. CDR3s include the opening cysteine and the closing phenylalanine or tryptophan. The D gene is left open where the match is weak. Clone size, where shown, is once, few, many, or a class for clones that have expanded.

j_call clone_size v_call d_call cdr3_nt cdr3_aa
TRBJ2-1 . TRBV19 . TGTGCCAGTAGCAGGGGTTACAATGAGCAGTTCTTC CASSRGYNEQFF
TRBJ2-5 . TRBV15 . TGTGCCACCAGCGCAAACAGGGCCGGGGAGACCCAGTACTTC CATSANRAGETQYF
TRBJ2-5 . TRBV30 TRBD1 TGTGCCTGGAGTCCCCTTTGGACAGGGCTTGGAGAGACCCAGTACTTC CAWSPLWTGLGETQYF
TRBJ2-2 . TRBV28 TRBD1 TGTGCCAGCAGTTTAGACCCACGGACAGGGCTGGGCACCGGGGAGCTGTTTTTT CASSLDPRTGLGTGELFF
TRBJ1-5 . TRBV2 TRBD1 TGTGCCAGCAGTGAACAGGGGGCGCGGAGCAATCAGCCCCAGCATTTT CASSEQGARSNQPQHF
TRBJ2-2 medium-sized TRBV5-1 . TGCGCCAGCAGCTTGGGGGGCGTTGGAACCGGGGAGCTGTTTTTT CASSLGGVGTGELFF
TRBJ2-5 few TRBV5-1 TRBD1 TGCGCCAGCAGCTTGGGGACAGGGGGCTGGGAGACCCAGTACTTC CASSLGTGGWETQYF
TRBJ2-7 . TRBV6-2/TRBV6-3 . TGTGCCAGCAGTTTAACGGCGGAACCATCCTACGAGCAGTACTTC CASSLTAEPSYEQYF
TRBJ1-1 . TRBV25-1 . TGTGCCAGCGCTGGTAGCGGCACTGAAGCTTTCTTT CASAGSGTEAFF
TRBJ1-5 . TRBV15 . TGTGCCACCAGCAGCGACCAGGGAGGGCATCAGCCCCAGCATTTT CATSSDQGGHQPQHF
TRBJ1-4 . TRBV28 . TGTGCCAGCAGTTTATACTCCGGGAAACTGTTTTTT CASSLYSGKLFF
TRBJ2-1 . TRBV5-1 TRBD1 TGCGCCAGCAGCACCGGGACAGGGGGCTCCCAGTCCACCTACAATGAGCAGTTCTTC CASSTGTGGSQSTYNEQFF
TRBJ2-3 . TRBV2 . TGTGCCAGCAGTGTGGGGCCCGGGGGTACGCAGTATTTT CASSVGPGGTQYF
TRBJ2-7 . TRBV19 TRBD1 TGTGCCAGTAGTATTAGGGACAGCTACGAGCAGTACTTC CASSIRDSYEQYF
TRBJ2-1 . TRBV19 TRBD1 TGTGCCAGTAGTCCCCTACTGACAGGGCTAAGAGAGCAGTTCTTC CASSPLLTGLREQFF
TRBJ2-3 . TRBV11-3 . TGTGCCAGCAGCCAAGAAGGGGGTAGCACAGATACGCAGTATTTT CASSQEGGSTDTQYF
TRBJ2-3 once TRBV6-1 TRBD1 TGTGCCAGCAGTGACAGACAGGGCAACACAGATACGCAGTATTTT CASSDRQGNTDTQYF
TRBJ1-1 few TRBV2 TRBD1 TGTGCCAGCAGGGGGGGGACAGGGGTTCTCACTGAAGCTTTCTTT CASRGGTGVLTEAFF
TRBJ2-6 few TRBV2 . TGTGCCAACGTAGAACGCTCTGGGGCCAACGTCCTGACTTTC CANVERSGANVLTF
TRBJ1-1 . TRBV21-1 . TGTGCCAGCAGCAAACCGAGTCCACAGGGGGACGCTGAAGCTTTCTTT CASSKPSPQGDAEAFF
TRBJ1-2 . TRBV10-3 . TGTGCCATCAGTGAGCGTCGACCGAGGGATTATGGCTACACCTTC CAISERRPRDYGYTF
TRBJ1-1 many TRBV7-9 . TGTGCCAGCAGCTTAAGGCAGGCCGACGCTTTCTTT CASSLRQADAFF
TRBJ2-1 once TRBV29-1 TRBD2 TGCAGCGTTGTTCGCGGGAGCTCCTACAATGAGCAGTTCTTC CSVVRGSSYNEQFF
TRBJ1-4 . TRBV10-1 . TGCGCCAGCAGTGGGCAGGGACTCTGTGCGACTAATGAAAAACTGTTTTTT CASSGQGLCATNEKLFF
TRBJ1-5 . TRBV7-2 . TGTGCCAGCAGCTTAACGAGAAATCAGCCCCAGCATTTT CASSLTRNQPQHF
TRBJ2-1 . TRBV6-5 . TGTGCCAGCAGTCTAGAACGTTCCTCCTACAATGAGCAGTTCTTC CASSLERSSYNEQFF
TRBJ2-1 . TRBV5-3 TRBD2 TGTGCCAGAAGCTGCTTAGCGGGAGGGCCGTATTGTGAGCAGTTCTTC CARSCLAGGPYCEQFF
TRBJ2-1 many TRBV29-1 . TGCAGCGTCGGAGACCAGCCGGTAAACAATGAGCAGTTCTTC CSVGDQPVNNEQFF
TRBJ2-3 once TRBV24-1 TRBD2 TGTGCCACCAGTGACCCTAGCGGGGCGGGAGATACGCAGTATTTT CATSDPSGAGDTQYF
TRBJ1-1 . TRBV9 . TGTGCCAGCAGCGGGTCAGGTATTAACACTGAAGCTTTCTTT CASSGSGINTEAFF
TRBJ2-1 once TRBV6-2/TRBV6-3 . TGTGCCAGCAGTTCAGGACAGCCCCGTTTGTACTACAATGAGCAGTTCTTC CASSSGQPRLYYNEQFF
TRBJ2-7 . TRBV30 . TGTGCCTTGGGGGTCGAGGACTTC CALGVEDF
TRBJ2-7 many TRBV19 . TGTGCCAGTAGTATGACAGCTCCTACCTACGAGCAGTACTTC CASSMTAPTYEQYF
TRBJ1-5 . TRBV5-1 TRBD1 TGCGCCAGCAGCTTGGGGTCAGGGGGTTATAGCAATCAGCCCCAGCATTTT CASSLGSGGYSNQPQHF
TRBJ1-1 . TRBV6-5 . TGTGCCAGCAGTTACGGTGGCCTGAACACTGAAGCTTTCTTT CASSYGGLNTEAFF
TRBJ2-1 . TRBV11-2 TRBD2 TGTGCCAGCAGCTTCGGCGGGGGGATGTACAATGAGCAGTTCTTC CASSFGGGMYNEQFF
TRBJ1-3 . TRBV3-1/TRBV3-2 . TGTGCCAGCAGCCCGACGTGGAGGGGAAACACCATATATTTT CASSPTWRGNTIYF
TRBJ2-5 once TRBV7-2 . TGTGCCAGCAGCTTATTGGGGCGGTACCAAGAGACCCAGTACTTC CASSLLGRYQETQYF
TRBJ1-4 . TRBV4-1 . TGCGCCAGCAGCCGCACCGGGTCAGCAACTAATGAAAAACTGTTTTTT CASSRTGSATNEKLFF
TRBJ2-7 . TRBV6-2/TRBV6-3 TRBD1 TGTGCCAGCAGTTACGCCTGGCGCACAGGGGAGAACCCAGGGGCGAACGAGCAGTACTTC CASSYAWRTGENPGANEQYF
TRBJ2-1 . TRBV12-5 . TGTGCTAGTGGTTTGCCCCCTCGGGGGGCGCCCTACAATGAGCAGTTCTTC CASGLPPRGAPYNEQFF
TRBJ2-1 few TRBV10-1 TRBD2 TGCGCCAGCAGTGTGACTAGCGGGGGGAATGAGCAGTTCTTC CASSVTSGGNEQFF
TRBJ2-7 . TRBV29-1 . TGCAGCGTTGACCAGGGATCCTACGAGCAGTACTTC CSVDQGSYEQYF
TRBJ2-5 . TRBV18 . TGTGCCAGCTCACCTCCCGGACAGCTTCAAGAGACCCAGTACTTC CASSPPGQLQETQYF
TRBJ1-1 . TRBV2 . TGTGCCAGCAGTGAGCAGGGGCGGGCCACTGAAGCTTTCTTT CASSEQGRATEAFF
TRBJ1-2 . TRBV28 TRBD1 TGTGCCAGCAGCGTAGGGACAGGGGTTTACTATGGCTACACCTTC CASSVGTGVYYGYTF
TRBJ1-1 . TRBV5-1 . TGCGCCAGCAGCCGTGGACAGTTGGACACTGAAGCTTTCTTT CASSRGQLDTEAFF
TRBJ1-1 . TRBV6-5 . TGTGCCAGCAGAGACAGGCCGATGAACACTGAAGCTTTCTTT CASRDRPMNTEAFF
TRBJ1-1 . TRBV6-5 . TGTGCCAGCAGTCCAGGGTTATCCAGAGAAGCTTTCTTT CASSPGLSREAFF
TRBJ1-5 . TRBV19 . TGTGCCAGTAGTATGGGCGTATATGGGCCCCAGCATTTT CASSMGVYGPQHF
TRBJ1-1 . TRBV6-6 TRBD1 TGTGCCAGCAGTTTTGCGGACAGGAGCACTGAAGCTTTCTTT CASSFADRSTEAFF
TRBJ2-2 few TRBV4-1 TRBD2 TGCGCCAGCAGCCAAGCCGCGGGAGGGTTAACCGGGGAGCTGTTTTTT CASSQAAGGLTGELFF